The source of this TCR beta chain is a study of shared clonotypes between healthy human individuals. About the study: For every donor, three CD4 naive, three CD4 memory, two CD8 naive and one CD8 memory plates were used.

CDR3 length: 15 residues. The germline V gene encodes CDR1 MNHEY and CDR2 SMNVEV (reference sequence). The junction had 6 bases not matched to a gene; V was cut back by 5 bases and J by 3 bases. As for this clone: Other DNA sequences from this sample encode an identical CDR3 as well.

Using immunoSEQ multiplex PCR, the repertoire was profiled, and TCRdb retains in-frame clones only, with some absent. The profile shows more than 2,000,000 clones, approximately 94% of them singletons. The receptor was derived from a man younger than 30 in good health. The source material was naive CD4+ T cells sorted from blood. Subset defined: CD45RA+ positively selected. The chain recombines TRBV27 with TRBJ2-7; 11 positions match TRBD2. The CDR3 reads CASSRLAGGGYEQYF. The CDR3 nucleotides read TGTGCCAGCAGTCGATTAGCGGGAGGGGGCTACGAGCAGTACTTC.